This TCR beta chain was documented in a study of cytomegalovirus exposure and HLA in healthy donors. Both 60 Vbeta primers and 13 Jbeta primers went into the PCR. Generated by immunoSEQ multiplex PCR, the TCRdb table keeps only in-frame clones and is missing some. The sample data list about 200,000 clones. Points on this clone: One end of the junction does not line up with germline, which may come from a read error.

The CDR3 is made up of 14 amino acids. Germline CDR1 MDHEN, CDR2 SYDVKM. The receptor was isolated from a man aged 25-40 years in good health and CMV-seronegative. The sample was PBMCs. V and J are TRBV28 and TRBJ1-1; TRBD1 might be the D (5 bases). CDR3 residues: CANSWGTGSTEAFF. The CDR3, as DNA: TGTGCCAACAGTTGGGGGACTGGTTCTACTGAAGCTTTCTTT.